What follows are 9 T cell receptor beta chains derived from one specimen sequenced in a study of T cell clones after liver transplantation. Clones were sequenced by immunoSEQ multiplex PCR, and TCRdb holds only the in-frame ones, with some missing. The sample shows roughly 80,000 clones, about 84% of them seen only once. Sample: CD4+ T cells from blood, taken approximately 3.5 years after liver transplant. Source of these receptors: a human patient who received a liver transplant. Some of these T cells may belong to the graft donor.

This chain joins TRBV11-2 and TRBJ2-5; D is unclear. The CDR3 runs to 14 residues. V lost 5 bases to trimming and J lost 2 bases, with 12 bases between them. Germline loops: CDR1 SGHAT, CDR2 FQNNGV. The DNA of the CDR3 is TGTGCCAGCAGCCCACAGACTCAACAAGAGACCCAGTACTTC. It codes for CASSPQTQQETQYF.

The chain recombines TRBV7-3 with TRBJ1-1; no firm D call. V was clipped by 0 bases and J by 5 bases, with 13 bases between them. The CDR3 extends over 15 amino acids. Per the germline V gene, CDR1 is SGHTA and CDR2 is FQGTGA. The CDR3 region has the DNA TGTGCCAGCAGCTTAACTCGCGCCTCGGGAACTGAAGCTTTCTTT. As protein: CASSLTRASGTEAFF.

This chain joins TRBV7-2 and TRBJ1-5; 7 nucleotides line up with TRBD1. J lost 5 bases, V lost 4 bases, and 2 bases had no gene match. The germline V gene has CDR1 SGHTA and CDR2 FQGNSA. The CDR3 runs 13 residues. The CDR3 sequence is CASSSDRDQPQHF. Written as DNA, the CDR3 is TGTGCCAGCAGCTCCGACAGGGATCAGCCCCAGCATTTT.

This rearrangement joins TRBV6-5 to TRBJ1-5; 9 bases align to TRBD1. V lost 6 bases, J lost 3 bases, and 6 bases stayed unmatched. Germline CDR1 MNHEY, CDR2 SVGAGI. The CDR3 runs 15 residues. The CDR3: CASRPTGGFNQPQHF. The CDR3 bases are TGTGCCAGCAGACCTACAGGGGGCTTCAATCAGCCCCAGCATTTT.

This chain connects TRBV6-1 to TRBJ1-5; D possibly corresponds to TRBD1 (5 bases). The germline V gene has CDR1 MNHNS and CDR2 SASEGT. The CDR3 is 15 residues long. Trimming removed 3 bases from V and 4 bases from J, with 13 bases in between. The CDR3 region is CASSERGSWNQPQHF. The CDR3 coding sequence is TGTGCCAGCAGTGAGAGGGGATCATGGAATCAGCCCCAGCATTTT.

The chain recombines TRBV19 with TRBJ2-1; 9 bases line up with TRBD2. With V trimmed by 5 bases and J by 8 bases, 16 bases remained unmatched. The germline gives CDR1 LNHDA, CDR2 SQIVND (reference sequence). The CDR3 has 17 amino acids. The CDR3 protein is CASSPNPGTSLFDEQFF. In DNA, the CDR3 is TGTGCCAGTAGTCCCAACCCCGGGACTAGCCTGTTCGATGAGCAGTTCTTC.

In its sample, this clone was seen many times. J is TRBJ1-4 and V is TRBV5-4; 9 nucleotides line up with TRBD1. V lost 0 bases, J lost 8 bases, and 5 bases stayed unmatched. The CDR3 length is 15 residues. Germline V gene lookup returns CDR1 SGHNT and CDR2 YYREEE (reference sequence). This CDR3 reads CASSLGGTGREKLFF. CDR3 nucleotides: TGTGCCAGCAGCTTGGGCGGGACAGGGAGGGAAAAACTGTTTTTT.

This chain uses TRBV19 with TRBJ2-7, with TRBD1 as a possible D gene (6 bases). Germline V gene sequence: CDR1 LNHDA, CDR2 SQIVND (reference sequence). Trimming removed 7 bases from V and 1 base from J, with 17 bases in between. The CDR3 length is 15 residues. Written as DNA, the CDR3 is TGTGCCAGTAAGACGGAGGACAGAGATTCCTACGAGCAGTACTTC. The encoded protein is CASKTEDRDSYEQYF.

This clone was seen a handful of times. This sequence joins TRBV21-1 and TRBJ2-1; the D call TRBD1 from the table was never checked on the DNA. TRBV21-1 is termed a pseudogene. This CDR3 is built from 15 residues. The CDR3 coding sequence is TGTGCCAGCAGCAAAGGGCCTTTCTCCTACAATGAGCAGTTCTTC. As protein: CASSKGPFSYNEQFF.